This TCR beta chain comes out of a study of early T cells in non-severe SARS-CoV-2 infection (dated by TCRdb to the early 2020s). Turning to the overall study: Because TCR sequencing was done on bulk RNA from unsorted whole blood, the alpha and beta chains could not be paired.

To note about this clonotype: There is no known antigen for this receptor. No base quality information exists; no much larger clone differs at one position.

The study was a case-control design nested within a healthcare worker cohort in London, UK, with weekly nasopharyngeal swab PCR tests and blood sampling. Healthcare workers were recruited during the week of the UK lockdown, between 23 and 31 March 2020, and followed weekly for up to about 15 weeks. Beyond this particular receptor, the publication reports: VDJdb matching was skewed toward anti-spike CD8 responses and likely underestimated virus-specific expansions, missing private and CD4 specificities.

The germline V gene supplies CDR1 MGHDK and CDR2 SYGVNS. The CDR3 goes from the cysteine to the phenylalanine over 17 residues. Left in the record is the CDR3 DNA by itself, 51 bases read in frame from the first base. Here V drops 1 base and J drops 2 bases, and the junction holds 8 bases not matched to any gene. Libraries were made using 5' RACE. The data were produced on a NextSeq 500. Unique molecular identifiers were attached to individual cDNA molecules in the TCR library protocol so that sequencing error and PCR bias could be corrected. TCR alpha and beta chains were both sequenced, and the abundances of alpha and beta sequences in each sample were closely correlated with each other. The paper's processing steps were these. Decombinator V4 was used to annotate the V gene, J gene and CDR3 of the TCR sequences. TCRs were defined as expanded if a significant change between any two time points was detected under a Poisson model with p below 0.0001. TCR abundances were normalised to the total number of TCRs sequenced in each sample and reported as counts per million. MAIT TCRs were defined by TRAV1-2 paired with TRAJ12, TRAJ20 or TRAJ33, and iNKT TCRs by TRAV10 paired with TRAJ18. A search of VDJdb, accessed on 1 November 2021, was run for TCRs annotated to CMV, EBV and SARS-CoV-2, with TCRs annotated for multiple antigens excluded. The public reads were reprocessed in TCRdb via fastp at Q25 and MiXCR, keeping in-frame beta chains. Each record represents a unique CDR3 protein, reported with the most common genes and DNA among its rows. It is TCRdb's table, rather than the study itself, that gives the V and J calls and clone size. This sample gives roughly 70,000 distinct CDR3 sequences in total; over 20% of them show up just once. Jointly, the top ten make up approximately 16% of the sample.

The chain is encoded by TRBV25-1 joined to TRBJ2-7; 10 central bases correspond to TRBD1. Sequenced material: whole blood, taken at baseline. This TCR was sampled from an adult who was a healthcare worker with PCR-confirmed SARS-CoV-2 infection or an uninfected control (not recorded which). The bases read TGTGCCAGCAGTGAATTGGGGACAGGGGTAGGGGCCTACGAGCAGTACTTC. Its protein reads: CASSELGTGVGAYEQYF.